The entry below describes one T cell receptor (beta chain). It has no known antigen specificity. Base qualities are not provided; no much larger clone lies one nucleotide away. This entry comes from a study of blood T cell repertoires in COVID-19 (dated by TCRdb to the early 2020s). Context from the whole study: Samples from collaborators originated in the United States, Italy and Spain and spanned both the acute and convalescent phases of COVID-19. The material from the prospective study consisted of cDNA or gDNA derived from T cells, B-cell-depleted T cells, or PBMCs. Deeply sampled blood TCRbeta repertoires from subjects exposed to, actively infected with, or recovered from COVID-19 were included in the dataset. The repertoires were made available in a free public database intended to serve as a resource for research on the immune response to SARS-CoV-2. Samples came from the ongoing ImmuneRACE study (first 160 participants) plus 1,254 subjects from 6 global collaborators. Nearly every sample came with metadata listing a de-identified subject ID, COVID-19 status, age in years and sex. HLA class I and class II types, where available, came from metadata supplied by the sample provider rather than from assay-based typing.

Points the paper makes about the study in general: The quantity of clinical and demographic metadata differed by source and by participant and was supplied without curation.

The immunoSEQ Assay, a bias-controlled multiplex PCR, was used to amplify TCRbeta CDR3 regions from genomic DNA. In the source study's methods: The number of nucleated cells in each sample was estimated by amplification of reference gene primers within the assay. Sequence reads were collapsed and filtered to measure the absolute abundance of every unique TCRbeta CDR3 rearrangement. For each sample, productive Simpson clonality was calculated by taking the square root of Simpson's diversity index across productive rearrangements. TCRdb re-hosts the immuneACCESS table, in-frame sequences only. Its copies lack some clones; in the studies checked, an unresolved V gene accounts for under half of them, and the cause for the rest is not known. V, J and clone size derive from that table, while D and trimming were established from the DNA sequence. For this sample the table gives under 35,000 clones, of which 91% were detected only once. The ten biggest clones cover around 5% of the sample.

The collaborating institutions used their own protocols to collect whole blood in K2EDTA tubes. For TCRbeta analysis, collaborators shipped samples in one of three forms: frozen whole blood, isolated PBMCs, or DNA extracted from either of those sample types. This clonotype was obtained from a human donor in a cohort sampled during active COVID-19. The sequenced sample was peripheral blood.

The CDR3 protein sequence reads: CATGQGAADTQYF. The nucleotides are TGTGCCACAGGACAGGGGGCTGCAGATACGCAGTATTTT. Recombination linked TRBV24-1 to TRBJ2-3, with 11 bases matching TRBD1. Trimming takes 10 bases off V and 4 bases off J; junction bases not matched to a gene: 3. Its CDR3 holds 13 amino acids, cysteine through phenylalanine. Only the CDR3 DNA stays, 39 bases, in frame from base 1. CDR1 and CDR2, looked up from the germline V gene, are KGHDR and SFDVKD.